Presented here are 9 T cell receptor beta chains from one specimen sequenced in a study of CD8 T cells in cerebrospinal fluid in Alzheimer's disease. Reprocessing the 10x single-cell sequencing reads, TCRdb reports a single entry for every CDR3 protein and omits DNA. Found here are over 1,500 distinct CDR3 sequences; the top ten clones hold about 9.1%. Sequenced sample: cerebrospinal fluid. Every receptor here comes from a human donor with mild cognitive impairment.

According to its frequency, this clonotype is medium-sized (0.01 to 0.1%). This chain uses TRBV20-1 with TRBJ2-7; TCRdb outputs TRBD1, but without DNA this stays unchecked. The CDR3 spans 16 residues. The germline gives CDR1 DFQATT, CDR2 SNEGSKA (reference sequence). The CDR3 region is CSARDHGGYHSYEQYF.

The CDR3 spells CASRTAPIDTQYF. The chain carries TRBV28 and TRBJ2-3; the D call from TCRdb, TRBD1, cannot be confirmed without DNA. The CDR3 runs to 13 residues. Germline V gene lookup returns CDR1 MDHEN and CDR2 SYDVKM.

This sequence joins TRBV5-1 and TRBJ2-5; TCRdb gives TRBD2 as the D gene, but with no DNA this cannot be confirmed. The V gene's germline CDR1 is SGHRS and CDR2 YFSETQ. The CDR3 has 16 amino acids. CDR3 region: CASSLGVAGGPETQYF.

This clonotype is deemed medium-sized by its frequency. The genes are TRBV6-1 and TRBJ1-5. Germline lookup yields CDR1 MNHNS and CDR2 SASEGT. The length of the CDR3 is 14 residues. The CDR3 here is CASEDRKGNQPQHF.

The chain joins TRBV27 to TRBJ1-2. The germline V gene has CDR1 MNHEY and CDR2 SMNVEV (reference sequence). CDR3 size: 14 residues. This CDR3 is CASSPFVAGYGYTF.

This clonotype registers medium-sized (0.01 to 0.1%) by frequency. The chain uses TRBV11-3 and TRBJ2-1; TCRdb reports TRBD2, a call that lacks DNA to check it against. From germline, CDR1 is SGHNT and CDR2 YENEEA. The CDR3 runs to 16 residues. The CDR3 sequence: CASSLGASGSTNEQFF.

This clonotype registers medium-sized by frequency. V is TRBV5-6 and J is TRBJ1-2. This CDR3 contains 13 residues. CDR1 is SGHDT, CDR2 YYEEEE, per germline. The CDR3 is CASSLGTADGYTF.

This clonotype is called large based on its frequency. The chain couples TRBV6-2 or TRBV6-3 to TRBJ2-2; TCRdb reports TRBD1, a call that lacks DNA to check it against. The CDR3 contains 16 residues. Germline loops: CDR1 MNHEY, CDR2 SVGEGT. The CDR3 region is CASSPIFRAYTGELFF.

V is TRBV19 and J is TRBJ2-7. The CDR3 contains 11 residues. Germline V gene sequence: CDR1 LNHDA, CDR2 SQIVND (reference sequence). This CDR3 reads CASSIFNEQYF.